Listed below are T cell receptor beta chains from one sample, sequenced in a study of graft-versus-host responses after intestinal transplantation. Repertoires were generated with immunoSEQ multiplex PCR, while TCRdb's copy carries only in-frame clones and drops some. The sample records 90,000 to 120,000 clones, 80% to 90% being singletons. No antigen is known for these receptors. Specimen: unstimulated CD4+ T cells sorted from spleen or lymph node cells, collected before transplant. The source is a human donor who was the organ donor for an intestinal transplant. Both conserved end residues are part of each CDR3. The order of the fields is clone size, J gene, V gene, D gene, CDR3 DNA, CDR3 protein. D genes are given only for firm matches. Rows give clone size only sometimes, using once, few, many, or a class for an expanded clone.

abundance: -
j_gene: TRBJ1-1
v_gene: TRBV28
d_gene: -
CDR3nt: TGTGCCAGCATACCTGGGGTAAACACTGAAGCTTTCTTT
CDR3aa: CASIPGVNTEAFF

abundance: once
j_gene: TRBJ1-6
v_gene: TRBV5-8
d_gene: -
CDR3nt: TGTGCCAGCAGAGCAGGGTTTAGCTCACCCCTCCACTTT
CDR3aa: CASRAGFSSPLHF

abundance: -
j_gene: TRBJ1-3
v_gene: TRBV6-4
d_gene: -
CDR3nt: TGTGCCAGCAGTGAAATAATCCACGAGAGGGACTCTGGAAACACCATATATTTT
CDR3aa: CASSEIIHERDSGNTIYF

abundance: -
j_gene: TRBJ2-3
v_gene: TRBV18
d_gene: -
CDR3nt: TGTGCCAGCTCACTTACTAGCACAGATACGCAGTATTTT
CDR3aa: CASSLTSTDTQYF

abundance: -
j_gene: TRBJ1-4
v_gene: TRBV14
d_gene: TRBD1
CDR3nt: TGTGCCAGCAGCCCACGGACAGGGAATGAAAAACTGTTTTTT
CDR3aa: CASSPRTGNEKLFF

abundance: few
j_gene: TRBJ2-5
v_gene: TRBV2
d_gene: -
CDR3nt: TGTGCCAGCAGTGAAGGGTCAGGGGGGACGGAGACCCAGTACTTC
CDR3aa: CASSEGSGGTETQYF

abundance: -
j_gene: TRBJ2-1
v_gene: TRBV30
d_gene: TRBD2
CDR3nt: TGTGCCTGGAGTGTTCTAGCGGGAGCAGCCTACAATGAGCAGTTCTTC
CDR3aa: CAWSVLAGAAYNEQFF

abundance: -
j_gene: TRBJ2-5
v_gene: TRBV29-1
d_gene: -
CDR3nt: TGCAGCGTTGAAATCGAGTACCAAGAGACCCAGTACTTC
CDR3aa: CSVEIEYQETQYF

abundance: -
j_gene: TRBJ1-3
v_gene: TRBV4-1
d_gene: -
CDR3nt: TGCGCCAGCAGCTTCGGGCCTCCAAGGATCGGTGGAAACACCATATATTTT
CDR3aa: CASSFGPPRIGGNTIYF

abundance: -
j_gene: TRBJ1-1
v_gene: TRBV29-1
d_gene: -
CDR3nt: TGCAGCGTTGCCGTCTCAAATTTGAACACTGAAGCTTTCTTT
CDR3aa: CSVAVSNLNTEAFF

abundance: -
j_gene: TRBJ2-2
v_gene: TRBV29-1
d_gene: -
CDR3nt: TGCAGCGGTGAGAGGGCAGGGGTCGTCACCGGGGAGCTGTTTTTT
CDR3aa: CSGERAGVVTGELFF

abundance: -
j_gene: TRBJ1-2
v_gene: TRBV5-1
d_gene: -
CDR3nt: TGTGCCAGCAGCCCCGGTAGCTATGGCTACACCTTC
CDR3aa: CASSPGSYGYTF

abundance: -
j_gene: TRBJ1-5
v_gene: TRBV18
d_gene: -
CDR3nt: TGTGCCAGCTCACTCCGGGACTCAGGACGAAGGACCCAGCATTTT
CDR3aa: CASSLRDSGRRTQHF

abundance: -
j_gene: TRBJ1-1
v_gene: TRBV5-1
d_gene: TRBD1
CDR3nt: TGCGCCAGCAGCTCACAGGGGAGGACTGAAGCTTTCTTT
CDR3aa: CASSSQGRTEAFF

abundance: -
j_gene: TRBJ1-1
v_gene: TRBV5-6
d_gene: -
CDR3nt: TGTGCCAGCACCGCAGGGTCGTTCACTGAAGCTTTCTTT
CDR3aa: CASTAGSFTEAFF

abundance: -
j_gene: TRBJ1-1
v_gene: TRBV7-9
d_gene: -
CDR3nt: TGTGCCAGCATCCAAAGCACTGAAGCTTTCTTT
CDR3aa: CASIQSTEAFF

abundance: -
j_gene: TRBJ2-7
v_gene: TRBV28
d_gene: -
CDR3nt: TGTGCCAGCAGTTTATGGTCGGACAGACCTCCCTACGAGCAGTACTTC
CDR3aa: CASSLWSDRPPYEQYF

abundance: few
j_gene: TRBJ1-2
v_gene: TRBV19
d_gene: -
CDR3nt: TGTGCCAGTAGTCATCAAGGAGGGGGTCTGGGAGCTGGCTACACCTTC
CDR3aa: CASSHQGGGLGAGYTF

abundance: -
j_gene: TRBJ1-1
v_gene: TRBV7-3
d_gene: -
CDR3nt: TGTGCCAGCAGCCCGGCCGGGGTGCCTGAAGCTTTCTTT
CDR3aa: CASSPAGVPEAFF

abundance: -
j_gene: TRBJ1-4
v_gene: TRBV2
d_gene: -
CDR3nt: TGTGCCAGCAGTGAATGGCAGGGTAGCGAAAAACTGTTTTTT
CDR3aa: CASSEWQGSEKLFF

abundance: -
j_gene: TRBJ2-5
v_gene: TRBV7-8
d_gene: -
CDR3nt: TGTGCCAGCAGCTTAAACAGAGAGCAGACCCAGTACTTC
CDR3aa: CASSLNREQTQYF

abundance: -
j_gene: TRBJ2-7
v_gene: TRBV4-1
d_gene: -
CDR3nt: TGCGCCAGCAGCCCAAGAAAGGGTGAGGGGTACGAGCAGTACTTC
CDR3aa: CASSPRKGEGYEQYF

abundance: -
j_gene: TRBJ1-2
v_gene: TRBV18
d_gene: -
CDR3nt: TGTGCCAGCTCACCCAACAGGGTTACGAATGGCTACACCTTC
CDR3aa: CASSPNRVTNGYTF

abundance: -
j_gene: TRBJ1-6
v_gene: TRBV12-5
d_gene: TRBD1
CDR3nt: TGTGCTAGTGGTTTGTCCTCTTCCGGGACAGGGGTTTCACCCCTCCACTTT
CDR3aa: CASGLSSSGTGVSPLHF

abundance: -
j_gene: TRBJ1-6
v_gene: TRBV6-1
d_gene: -
CDR3nt: TGTGCCAGCAGTGTCACTTCACCCCTCCACTTT
CDR3aa: CASSVTSPLHF

abundance: once
j_gene: TRBJ2-1
v_gene: TRBV29-1
d_gene: -
CDR3nt: TGCAGCGTGGGGGGCAGATACAATGAGCAGTTCTTC
CDR3aa: CSVGGRYNEQFF

abundance: once
j_gene: TRBJ2-2
v_gene: TRBV5-1
d_gene: TRBD2
CDR3nt: TGCGCCAGCAGCTTGGAATTAGGGACTAGCGGATTGGGCGGCACCGGGGAGCTGTTTTTT
CDR3aa: CASSLELGTSGLGGTGELFF

abundance: -
j_gene: TRBJ1-1
v_gene: TRBV4-2
d_gene: -
CDR3nt: TGTGCCAGCAGCCGTACAGATACTGAAGCTTTCTTT
CDR3aa: CASSRTDTEAFF

abundance: few
j_gene: TRBJ2-1
v_gene: TRBV9
d_gene: -
CDR3nt: TGTGCCAGCAGCGTAGCAGGGGCCCCCTACAATGAGCAGTTCTTC
CDR3aa: CASSVAGAPYNEQFF

abundance: -
j_gene: TRBJ2-7
v_gene: TRBV14
d_gene: TRBD1
CDR3nt: TGTGCCAGCAGCCAGGGACAGCTCCCGTTCTACGAGCAGTACTTC
CDR3aa: CASSQGQLPFYEQYF

abundance: -
j_gene: TRBJ2-7
v_gene: TRBV30
d_gene: -
CDR3nt: TGTGCCTGGAGTCAGGGTTACGAGCAGTACTTC
CDR3aa: CAWSQGYEQYF

abundance: few
j_gene: TRBJ1-3
v_gene: TRBV4-1
d_gene: -
CDR3nt: TGCGCCAGCAGCCTAGATCGTGGAAACACCATATATTTT
CDR3aa: CASSLDRGNTIYF

abundance: -
j_gene: TRBJ2-7
v_gene: TRBV4-2
d_gene: TRBD2
CDR3nt: TGTGCCAGCAGCCAAGATCGGAGGCTAGCGGGGACCCAGGGCTACGAGCAGTACTTC
CDR3aa: CASSQDRRLAGTQGYEQYF

abundance: -
j_gene: TRBJ2-7
v_gene: TRBV4-1
d_gene: TRBD2
CDR3nt: TGCGCCAGCAGCCAAGTCTACAGCGGGAGTACCTACGAGCAGTACTTC
CDR3aa: CASSQVYSGSTYEQYF

abundance: -
j_gene: TRBJ1-2
v_gene: TRBV6-1
d_gene: -
CDR3nt: TGTGCCAGCAGTAACACCCACGGTAACTATGGCTACACCTTC
CDR3aa: CASSNTHGNYGYTF

abundance: -
j_gene: TRBJ2-6
v_gene: TRBV5-1
d_gene: -
CDR3nt: TGCGCCAGCAGCTTGGGAGCTAACTCTGGGGCCAACGTCCTGACTTTC
CDR3aa: CASSLGANSGANVLTF

abundance: -
j_gene: TRBJ2-2
v_gene: TRBV10-3
d_gene: -
CDR3nt: TGTGCCATCAGTGAGTTGCCAGGGTCGAACACCGGGGAGCTGTTTTTT
CDR3aa: CAISELPGSNTGELFF

abundance: -
j_gene: TRBJ1-1
v_gene: TRBV18
d_gene: -
CDR3nt: TGTGCCAGCTCACTATCTGCTAACACTGAAGCTTTCTTT
CDR3aa: CASSLSANTEAFF

abundance: -
j_gene: TRBJ1-2
v_gene: TRBV4-1
d_gene: -
CDR3nt: TGCGCCAGCAGCCAAGTAGGCAGGGCCCACTATGGCTACACCTTC
CDR3aa: CASSQVGRAHYGYTF

abundance: -
j_gene: TRBJ1-5
v_gene: TRBV5-8
d_gene: TRBD1
CDR3nt: TGTGCCAGCAGCCGGACAGGGGTAGAGCATCAGCCCCAGCATTTT
CDR3aa: CASSRTGVEHQPQHF

abundance: -
j_gene: TRBJ1-1
v_gene: TRBV27
d_gene: -
CDR3nt: TGTGCCAGCAGTTTACGACCGGGCCTCGGGGGTGGCACTGAAGCTTTCTTT
CDR3aa: CASSLRPGLGGGTEAFF

abundance: -
j_gene: TRBJ2-3
v_gene: TRBV9
d_gene: -
CDR3nt: TGTGCCAGCAGCGGCGACACAGATACGCAGTATTTT
CDR3aa: CASSGDTDTQYF

abundance: once
j_gene: TRBJ2-6
v_gene: TRBV7-9
d_gene: -
CDR3nt: TGTGCCAGCAGCTCGACCGTTAACGTCCTGACTTTC
CDR3aa: CASSSTVNVLTF

abundance: -
j_gene: TRBJ2-7
v_gene: TRBV28
d_gene: TRBD2
CDR3nt: TGTGCCAGCAGTCCGTCGGGCGGGAGGCGTTACGAGCAGTACTTC
CDR3aa: CASSPSGGRRYEQYF

abundance: -
j_gene: TRBJ2-5
v_gene: TRBV10-3
d_gene: TRBD2
CDR3nt: TGTGCCATCACCCCCCGACTAGCGCCGAGCCAAGAGACCCAGTACTTC
CDR3aa: CAITPRLAPSQETQYF

abundance: -
j_gene: TRBJ2-1
v_gene: TRBV2
d_gene: -
CDR3nt: TGTGCCAGCAGTGAAGCCGAGAATGAGCAGTTCTTC
CDR3aa: CASSEAENEQFF

abundance: -
j_gene: TRBJ1-5
v_gene: TRBV19
d_gene: -
CDR3nt: TGTGCCAGTAGTATCAGGGCCGGCGAGCCCCAGCATTTT
CDR3aa: CASSIRAGEPQHF

abundance: -
j_gene: TRBJ2-7
v_gene: TRBV11-3
d_gene: -
CDR3nt: TGTGCCAGCGGGAGCAGGTCCTACGAGCAGTACTTC
CDR3aa: CASGSRSYEQYF

abundance: -
j_gene: TRBJ1-1
v_gene: TRBV5-1
d_gene: -
CDR3nt: TGCGCCAGCAGCTTGGATTGGGTCCGGGGGGAAGCTTTCTTT
CDR3aa: CASSLDWVRGEAFF

abundance: -
j_gene: TRBJ2-3
v_gene: TRBV6-6
d_gene: -
CDR3nt: TGTGCCAGCAGCTCCGGGGATACGCAGTATTTT
CDR3aa: CASSSGDTQYF

abundance: -
j_gene: TRBJ2-3
v_gene: TRBV6-1
d_gene: -
CDR3nt: TGTGCCAGCAGTGAAGAGTTCGGGGGCTCGGGGTATACGCAGTATTTT
CDR3aa: CASSEEFGGSGYTQYF

abundance: -
j_gene: TRBJ2-2
v_gene: TRBV15
d_gene: -
CDR3nt: TGTGCCACCAGCAGAGAGACCGGGTTTAACACCGGGGAGCTGTTTTTT
CDR3aa: CATSRETGFNTGELFF

abundance: -
j_gene: TRBJ2-1
v_gene: TRBV9
d_gene: -
CDR3nt: TGTGCCAGCAGCGTAGAAGCGTGGGAATACAATGAGCAGTTCTTC
CDR3aa: CASSVEAWEYNEQFF